These T cell receptor beta chains were read from a single sample in a study of T-cell memory formation after mild COVID-19. TCRdb redid the calling of the 5' RACE reads with MiXCR, one entry per CDR3 protein. This table has about 340,000 distinct CDR3 sequences, more than 15% appearing once. Source material: PBMCs or a T cell subset sorted from them (not recorded which). These receptor sequences come from a man aged 18-30 years who had mild COVID-19 (a few samples of this study predate the infection). Cell type and time point are not known. Each CDR3 is given with its conserved first and last residue. Fields, in order: CDR3 length, J gene, clone size, V gene, CDR3 protein. Clone size, where shown, is once, few, many, or a class for clones that have expanded.

12	TRBJ1-1	many	TRBV29-1	CSGGTSNTEAFF
13	TRBJ1-2	.	TRBV20-1	CSASKQGQPGYTF
14	TRBJ2-3	few	TRBV7-2	CASRPGGPTDTQYF
15	TRBJ1-4	few	TRBV7-2	CASSWKGMINEKLFF
15	TRBJ2-1	.	TRBV7-9	CASSPRGGLHNEQFF
14	TRBJ2-5	few	TRBV13	CASSLVRNQETQYF
14	TRBJ2-3	few	TRBV7-3	CASSSNQGADTQYF
14	TRBJ2-3	few	TRBV2	CASSELSSGDTQYF
18	TRBJ2-3	.	TRBV18	CASFSPEEAGGYTDTQYF
12	TRBJ1-2	few	TRBV6-5	CASSPGEVGYTF
15	TRBJ2-7	.	TRBV19	CASSRTIGTSYEQYF
16	TRBJ1-5	.	TRBV7-9	CASSLSTGTPGQPQHF
15	TRBJ2-7	.	TRBV27	CASTLRRDTTYEQYF
13	TRBJ2-3	.	TRBV5-4	CASSLEPANTQYF
16	TRBJ2-2	.	TRBV7-3	CASSLNSRANTGELFF
13	TRBJ2-1	many	TRBV6-4	CASSEEAGNEQFF
19	TRBJ2-2	.	TRBV4-3	CASSQGVTSGEVYGGELFF
14	TRBJ2-3	.	TRBV1	CTSSQDPAADTQYF
12	TRBJ1-2	few	TRBV20-1	CSAPAVSYGYTF
15	TRBJ2-7	few	TRBV5-1	CASSPSGQGAGEQYF
14	TRBJ1-5	.	TRBV7-9	CASSLLGDNQPQHF
15	TRBJ2-5	.	TRBV6-5	CASSYDPGREETQYF
16	TRBJ2-7	.	TRBV4-1	CASSQEVSHPPIEQYF
16	TRBJ2-2	.	TRBV4-1	CASSLMRGGLTGELFF
16	TRBJ1-2	.	TRBV7-9	CASSAYGAGPGYGYTF
13	TRBJ2-4	few	TRBV5-4	CASSLGQQNIQYF
14	TRBJ1-6	few	TRBV15	CATSRDLQNSPLHF
12	TRBJ1-6	many	TRBV20-1	CSIGQRDSPLHF
15	TRBJ2-1	few	TRBV18	CASSPRGTGVNEQFF
16	TRBJ2-5	.	TRBV7-9	CASSPLPGRNQETQYF
15	TRBJ2-5	many	TRBV5-1	CASSFSASGAETQYF
17	TRBJ1-2	.	TRBV2	CATRGALTSHPLNGYTF
13	TRBJ1-2	.	TRBV3-1	CASSLKTGSGYTF